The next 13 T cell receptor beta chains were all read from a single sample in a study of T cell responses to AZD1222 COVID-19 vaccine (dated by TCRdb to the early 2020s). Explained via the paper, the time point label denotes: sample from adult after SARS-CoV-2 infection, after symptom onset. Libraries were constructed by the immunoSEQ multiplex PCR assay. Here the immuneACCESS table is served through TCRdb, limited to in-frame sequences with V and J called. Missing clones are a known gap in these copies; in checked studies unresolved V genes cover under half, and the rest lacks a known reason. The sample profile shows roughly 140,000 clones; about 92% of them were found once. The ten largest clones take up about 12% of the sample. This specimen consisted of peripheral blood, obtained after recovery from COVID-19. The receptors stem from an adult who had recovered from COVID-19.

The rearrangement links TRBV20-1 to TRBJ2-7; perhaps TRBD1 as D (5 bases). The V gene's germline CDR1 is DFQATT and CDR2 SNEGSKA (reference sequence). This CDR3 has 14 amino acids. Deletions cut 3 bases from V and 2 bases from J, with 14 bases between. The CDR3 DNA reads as TGCAGTGCTAGTAATACAGGATGGACCTACGAGCAGTACTTC. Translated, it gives CSASNTGWTYEQYF.

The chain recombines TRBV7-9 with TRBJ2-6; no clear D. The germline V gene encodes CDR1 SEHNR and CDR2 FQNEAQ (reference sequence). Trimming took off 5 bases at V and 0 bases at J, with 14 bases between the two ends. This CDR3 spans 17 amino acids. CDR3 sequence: CASSPLDGHSGANVLTF. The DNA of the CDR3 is TGTGCCAGCAGCCCACTCGATGGGCACTCTGGGGCCAACGTCCTGACTTTC. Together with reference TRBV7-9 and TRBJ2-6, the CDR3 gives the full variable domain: DTGVSQNPRHKITKRGQNVTFRCDPISEHNRLYWYRQTLGQGPEFLTYFQNEAQLEKSRLLSDRFSAERPKGSFSTLEIQRTEQGDSAMYLCASSPLDGHSGANVLTFGAGSRLTVL.

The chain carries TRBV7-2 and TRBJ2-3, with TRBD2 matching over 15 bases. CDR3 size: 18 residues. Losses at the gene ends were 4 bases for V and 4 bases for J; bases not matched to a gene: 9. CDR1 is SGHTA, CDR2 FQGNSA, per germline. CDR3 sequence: CASSSRLGLAGGADTQYF. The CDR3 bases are TGTGCCAGCAGCTCCCGCCTGGGACTAGCGGGAGGAGCAGATACGCAGTATTTT.

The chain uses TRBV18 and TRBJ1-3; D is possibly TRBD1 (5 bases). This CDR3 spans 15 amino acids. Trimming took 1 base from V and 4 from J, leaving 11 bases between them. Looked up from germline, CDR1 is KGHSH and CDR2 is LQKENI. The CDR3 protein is CASSPRNKGGNTIYF. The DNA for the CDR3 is TGTGCCAGCTCACCACGGAACAAGGGGGGAAACACCATATATTTT.

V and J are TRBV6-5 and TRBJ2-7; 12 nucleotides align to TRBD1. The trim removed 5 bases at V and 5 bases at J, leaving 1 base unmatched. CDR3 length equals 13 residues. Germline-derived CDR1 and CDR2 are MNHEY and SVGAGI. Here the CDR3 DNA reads TGTGCCAGCAGTCGGGACAGGGGGCACGAGCAGTACTTC. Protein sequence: CASSRDRGHEQYF.

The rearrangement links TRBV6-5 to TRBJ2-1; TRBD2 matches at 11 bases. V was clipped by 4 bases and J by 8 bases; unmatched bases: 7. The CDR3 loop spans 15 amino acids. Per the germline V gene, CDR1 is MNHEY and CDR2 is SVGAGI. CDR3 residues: CASSSLAGAHDEQFF. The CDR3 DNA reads TGTGCCAGCAGTTCACTAGCGGGAGCCCACGATGAGCAGTTCTTC.

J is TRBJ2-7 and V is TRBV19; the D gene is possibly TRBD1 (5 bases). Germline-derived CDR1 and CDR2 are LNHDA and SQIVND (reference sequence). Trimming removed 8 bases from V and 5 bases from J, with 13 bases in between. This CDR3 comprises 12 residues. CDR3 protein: CASLGLRDEQYF. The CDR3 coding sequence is TGTGCCAGTCTGGGCCTCAGGGACGAGCAGTACTTC. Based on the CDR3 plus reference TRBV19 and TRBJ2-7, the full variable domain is DGGITQSPKYLFRKEGQNVTLSCEQNLNHDAMYWYRQDPGQGLRLIYYSQIVNDFQKGDIAEGYSVSREKKESFPLTVTSAQKNPTAFYLCASLGLRDEQYFGPGTRLTVT.

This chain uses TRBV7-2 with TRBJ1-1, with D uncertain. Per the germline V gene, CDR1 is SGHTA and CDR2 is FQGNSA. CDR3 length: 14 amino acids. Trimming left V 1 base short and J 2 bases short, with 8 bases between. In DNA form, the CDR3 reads TGTGCCAGCAGCTTAGATTACAGAAACACTGAAGCTTTCTTT. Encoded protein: CASSLDYRNTEAFF.

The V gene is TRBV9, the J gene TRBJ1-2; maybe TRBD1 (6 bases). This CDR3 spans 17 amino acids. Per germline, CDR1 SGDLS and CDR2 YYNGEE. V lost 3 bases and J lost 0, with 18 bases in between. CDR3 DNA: TGTGCCAGCAGCGATACCTCAAGCAGGGGCGCTAACTATGGCTACACCTTC. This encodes CASSDTSSRGANYGYTF.

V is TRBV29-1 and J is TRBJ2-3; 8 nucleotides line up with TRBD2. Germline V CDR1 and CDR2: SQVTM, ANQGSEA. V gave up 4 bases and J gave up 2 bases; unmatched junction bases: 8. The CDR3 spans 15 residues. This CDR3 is CSVGVAGGPTDTQYF. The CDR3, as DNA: TGCAGCGTTGGAGTGGCGGGAGGCCCCACAGATACGCAGTATTTT.

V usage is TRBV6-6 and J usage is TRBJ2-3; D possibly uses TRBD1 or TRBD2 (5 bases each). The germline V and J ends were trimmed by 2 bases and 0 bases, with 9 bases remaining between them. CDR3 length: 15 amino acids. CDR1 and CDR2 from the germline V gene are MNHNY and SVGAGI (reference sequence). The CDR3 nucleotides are TGTGCCAGCAGTTACGGGGGAACTAGCACAGATACGCAGTATTTT. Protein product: CASSYGGTSTDTQYF.

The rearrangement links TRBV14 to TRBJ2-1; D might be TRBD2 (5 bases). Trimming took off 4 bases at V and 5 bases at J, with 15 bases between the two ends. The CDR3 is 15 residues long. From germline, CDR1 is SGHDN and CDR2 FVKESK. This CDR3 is CASSLRGRRDNEQFF. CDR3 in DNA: TGTGCCAGCAGCCTCCGAGGGCGACGAGACAATGAGCAGTTCTTC.

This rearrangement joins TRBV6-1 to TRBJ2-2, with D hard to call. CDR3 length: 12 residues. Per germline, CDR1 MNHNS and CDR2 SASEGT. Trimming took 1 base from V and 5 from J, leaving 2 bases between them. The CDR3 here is CASSEVTGELFF. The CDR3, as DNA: TGTGCCAGCAGTGAAGTAACCGGGGAGCTGTTTTTT.